This record looks at one TCR beta chain sequence and its context. These data belong to a study of blood T cell repertoires in COVID-19. Background on the study: Italy, Spain and the United States were the sources of the convalescent and acute COVID-19 samples. PBMCs, B-cell-depleted T cells, or T cells provided the cDNA or gDNA that made up the material.

This CDR3 comprises 13 residues. V was cut by 7 bases and J by 8 bases, with 17 bases left in between. Per the original methods: Amplification of reference gene primers was used by the study to estimate nucleated cell counts. The method was immunoSEQ multiplex PCR; TCRdb's version includes in-frame clones alone and lacks a portion of them. Clonal size and the V and J genes are those of that table, whereas D and trimming came from the DNA. Among hundreds of thousands of clones, 70% to 90% were seen once, and the ten largest hold just under 0.8%. The sequence came from a woman in her twenties or thirties with acute or convalescent COVID-19. The chain carries TRBV12-3 or TRBV12-4 and TRBJ1-2, with D unresolved. The sequencing input was peripheral blood. The CDR3 nucleotides read TGTGCCAGCATCAATGTCGGGTCAGACGGCTACACCTTC. Amino acids: CASINVGSDGYTF.